This T cell receptor (beta chain) was identified during a study of T cell changes during pregnancy in multiple sclerosis. The sample holds a few counts of this clone. The data were produced by immunoSEQ multiplex PCR, yet TCRdb's version contains in-frame clones alone and is incomplete. The top ten hold approximately 0.44% of the sample, which has 38,000 or so clones, around nine tenths seen once. CDR1 is GTSNPN, CDR2 SVGIG, per germline (reference sequence). Trimming pared 4 bases from V and 0 bases from J, leaving 9 bases between. The CDR3 consists of 13 residues. Specimen: CD4+ T cells from peripheral blood mononuclear cells, collected in the third trimester of pregnancy. The V gene is TRBV30, the J gene TRBJ1-1; no clear D. The receptor was isolated from a female donor with multiple sclerosis, enrolled in a pregnancy study. CDR3 nucleotides: TGTGCCTGGACTCAGGAATTGAACACTGAAGCTTTCTTT. It translates to CAWTQELNTEAFF.